Reported below is one T cell receptor (beta chain). Its target is not known. These data are taken from a study of cytomegalovirus exposure and HLA in healthy donors. Study-wide results and limits: Rare TCR sequences dominated, though some public TCRs recurred in many donors.

PCR amplification relied on 60 Vbeta primers (plus 13 Jbeta primers). Clones were sequenced by immunoSEQ multiplex PCR, and TCRdb holds only the in-frame ones, with some missing. The sample has 100,000 to 150,000 clones; 65% to 75% are singletons. The sequenced material came from PBMCs. This TCR was recovered from a man aged 35 to 55 in good health and CMV-seropositive.

The CDR3 here is CASSQFRDRPSYEQYF. The CDR3 DNA is TGCGCCAGCAGCCAGTTCCGGGACAGGCCTTCCTACGAGCAGTACTTC. The chain uses TRBV4-3 and TRBJ2-7, with TRBD1 matching over 8 bases. The CDR3 has 16 amino acids. Trimming cost V 3 bases and J 1 base; bases outside gene matches: 8. The germline CDR1 and CDR2 sequences are LGHNA and YSLEER.